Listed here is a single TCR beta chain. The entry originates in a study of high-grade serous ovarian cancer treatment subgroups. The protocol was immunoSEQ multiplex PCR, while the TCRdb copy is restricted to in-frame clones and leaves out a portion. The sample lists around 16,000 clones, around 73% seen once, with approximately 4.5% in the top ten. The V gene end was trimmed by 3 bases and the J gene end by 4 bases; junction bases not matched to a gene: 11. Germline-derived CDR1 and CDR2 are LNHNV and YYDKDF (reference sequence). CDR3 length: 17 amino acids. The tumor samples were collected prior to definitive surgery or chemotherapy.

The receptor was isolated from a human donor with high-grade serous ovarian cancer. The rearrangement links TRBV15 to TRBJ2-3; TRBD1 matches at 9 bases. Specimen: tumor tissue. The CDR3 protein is CATSRLSPGQGSDTQYF. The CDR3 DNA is TGTGCCACCAGCAGGCTAAGTCCGGGACAGGGCTCAGATACGCAGTATTTT.